This TCR beta chain derives from a study of blood T cells in healthy people across ages. The V segment lost 11 bases and the J segment 3 bases; nucleotides outside the gene matches: 11. This CDR3 region has 15 residues. The germline CDR1 and CDR2 sequences are SEHNR and FQNEAQ (reference sequence). Sample-barcoded 5' priming and a J-beta primer mix drove a second PCR of about 6 to 11 cycles. TCRdb reanalysed the 5' RACE reads using MiXCR and keeps one entry per CDR3 protein. The data contain around 1,500,000 distinct CDR3 sequences, over 25% of them singletons. The chain recombines TRBV7-9 with TRBJ2-3, with 10 positions matching TRBD1. The receptor was derived from a woman aged 30 to 39 in good health. The sample was blood. This chain's CDR3 is CAGGWRDRGTDTQYF. Written as DNA, the CDR3 is TGTGCCGGCGGGTGGCGGGACAGGGGTACAGATACGCAGTATTTT.